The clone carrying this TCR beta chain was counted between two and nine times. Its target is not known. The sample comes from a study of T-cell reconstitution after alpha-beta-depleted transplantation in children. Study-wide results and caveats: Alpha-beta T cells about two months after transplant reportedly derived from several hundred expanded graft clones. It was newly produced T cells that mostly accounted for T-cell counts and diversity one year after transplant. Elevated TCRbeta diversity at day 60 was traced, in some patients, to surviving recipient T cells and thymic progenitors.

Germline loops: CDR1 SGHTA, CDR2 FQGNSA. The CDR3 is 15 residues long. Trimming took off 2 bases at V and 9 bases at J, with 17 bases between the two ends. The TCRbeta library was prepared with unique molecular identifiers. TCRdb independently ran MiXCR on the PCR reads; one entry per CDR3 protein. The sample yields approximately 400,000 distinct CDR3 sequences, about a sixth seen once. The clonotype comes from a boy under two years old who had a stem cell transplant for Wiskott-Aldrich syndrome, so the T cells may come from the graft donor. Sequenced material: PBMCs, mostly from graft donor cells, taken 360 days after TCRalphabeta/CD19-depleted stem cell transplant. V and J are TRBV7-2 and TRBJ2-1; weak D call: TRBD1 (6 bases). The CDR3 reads CASSLKGVVRGEQFF. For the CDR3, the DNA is TGTGCCAGCAGCTTAAAGGGGGTGGTGCGAGGTGAGCAGTTCTTC.